A selection of T cell receptor beta chains follows, all from one sample in a study of cytomegalovirus exposure and HLA in healthy donors. This table comes from immunoSEQ multiplex PCR, and its TCRdb copy is limited to in-frame clones, with some not included. Of some 40,000 clones in the sample, 85% to 95% were seen once. The sample was PBMCs. The source is a man aged 18 to 30 in good health and CMV-seronegative. Both conserved end residues are part of each CDR3. The D gene is left open where the match is weak. Clone size appears in some rows only: once, few, many, or a class for an expanded clone.

v_gene	j_gene	d_gene	abundance	CDR3aa	CDR3nt
TRBV6-1	TRBJ1-2	NA	NA	CASSVRGRDGYTF	TGTGCCAGCAGTGTGCGGGGGAGAGATGGCTACACCTTC
TRBV7-3	TRBJ2-5	TRBD2	NA	CASSSSGREFGEETQYF	TGTGCCAGCAGCTCTTCGGGGAGGGAATTTGGGGAAGAGACCCAGTACTTC
TRBV18	TRBJ2-2	NA	NA	CASSPLSNGGNTGELFF	TGTGCCAGCTCACCACTAAGTAACGGGGGGAACACCGGGGAGCTGTTTTTT
TRBV7-3	TRBJ2-2	NA	NA	CASSSGAFGELFF	TGTGCCAGCAGCTCGGGAGCTTTCGGGGAGCTGTTTTTT
TRBV2	TRBJ1-1	NA	once	CASSRDRDTEAFF	TGTGCCAGCAGTCGCGACAGAGACACTGAAGCTTTCTTT
TRBV29-1	TRBJ1-3	NA	NA	CSVAEGSVGSF	NA
TRBV13	TRBJ1-6	TRBD1	NA	CASSRRGSNSPLHF	TGTGCCAGCAGCCGCAGGGGGTCGAATTCACCCCTCCACTTT
TRBV11-2	TRBJ1-2	NA	NA	CASSPTQGRGGYTF	TGTGCCAGCAGCCCCACACAGGGTAGAGGTGGCTACACCTTC
TRBV2	TRBJ1-5	NA	NA	CASTSIRVENQPQHF	TGTGCCAGCACTAGCATTAGGGTGGAGAATCAGCCCCAGCATTTT
TRBV6-5	TRBJ2-7	TRBD2	NA	CASSYSRLADSYEQYF	TGTGCCAGCAGTTACTCGAGACTAGCAGACTCCTACGAGCAGTACTTC
TRBV7-2	TRBJ2-1	TRBD2	NA	CASRVERGNSGEQFF	TGTGCCAGCAGAGTTGAGCGGGGGAATTCGGGCGAGCAGTTCTTC
TRBV6-5	TRBJ2-5	NA	NA	CASRVRGGETQYF	TGTGCCAGCAGGGTTCGGGGTGGTGAGACCCAGTACTTC
TRBV6-1	TRBJ1-5	NA	NA	CASGRTADQPQHF	TGTGCCAGCGGTCGGACAGCAGATCAGCCCCAGCATTTT
TRBV27	TRBJ2-3	NA	NA	CASRTVGGFTDTQYF	TGTGCCAGCAGGACAGTAGGCGGCTTCACAGATACGCAGTATTTT
TRBV10-1	TRBJ2-6	NA	NA	CASSDGGASSGANVLTF	TGCGCCAGCAGTGACGGCGGGGCGAGCTCTGGGGCCAACGTCCTGACTTTC
TRBV10-2	TRBJ1-1	TRBD1	NA	CASSSGTGAVSTEAFF	TGCGCCAGCAGCTCCGGGACAGGGGCTGTGAGTACTGAAGCTTTCTTT
TRBV27	TRBJ2-1	NA	NA	CASSLLGVHSYNEQFF	TGTGCCAGCAGTTTATTAGGGGTTCACTCCTACAATGAGCAGTTCTTC
TRBV9	TRBJ2-7	TRBD2	NA	CASSNRGGDYEQYF	TGTGCCAGCAGCAACCGGGGAGGGGACTACGAGCAGTACTTC
TRBV28	TRBJ2-7	NA	NA	CASSATYEQYF	TGTGCCAGCAGTGCGACCTACGAGCAGTACTTC
TRBV18	TRBJ2-3	NA	NA	CASCRGNTDTQYF	TGTGCCAGCTGTCGGGGAAACACAGATACGCAGTATTTT
TRBV18	TRBJ1-2	NA	NA	CASSPPNRDDYGYTF	TGTGCCAGCTCACCACCGAACAGGGACGACTATGGCTACACCTTC
TRBV18	TRBJ1-2	NA	NA	CASSPNEDSNYGYTF	TGTGCCAGCTCACCAAACGAAGACAGCAACTATGGCTACACCTTC
TRBV27	TRBJ2-1	TRBD2	NA	CASSRTTSGGSEQFF	TGTGCCAGCAGCCGAACGACTAGCGGGGGGAGTGAGCAGTTCTTC
TRBV5-4	TRBJ1-3	NA	NA	CASSLDQWSGNTIYF	TGTGCCAGCAGCTTGGACCAGTGGTCTGGAAACACCATATATTTT
TRBV5-5	TRBJ2-5	TRBD2	NA	CASSPGGRRGQETQYF	TGTGCCAGCAGCCCGGGCGGGAGGAGGGGCCAAGAGACCCAGTACTTC
TRBV11-1	TRBJ2-5	TRBD2	once	CASSFILAGIQETQYF	TGTGCCAGCAGCTTCATACTAGCGGGAATCCAAGAGACCCAGTACTTC
TRBV6-6	TRBJ2-5	TRBD1	NA	CASSYGQGSQETQYF	TGTGCCAGCAGTTATGGACAGGGGAGCCAAGAGACCCAGTACTTC
TRBV7-2	TRBJ1-3	TRBD1	NA	CASSSQGGGNTIYF	TGTGCCAGCAGCTCTCAGGGGGGAGGAAACACCATATATTTT
TRBV5-1	TRBJ2-3	TRBD2	NA	CASSFGPAGVGGTDTQYF	TGCGCCAGCAGCTTCGGGCCAGCGGGAGTTGGTGGCACAGATACGCAGTATTTT
TRBV5-1	TRBJ2-1	TRBD2	NA	CASSFTSGSNEQFF	TGCGCCAGCAGCTTCACTAGCGGGAGCAATGAGCAGTTCTTC
TRBV11-2	TRBJ2-7	TRBD2	NA	CASSLEVAGYYEQYF	TGTGCCAGCAGCTTAGAGGTAGCGGGGTACTACGAGCAGTACTTC
TRBV7-6	TRBJ2-2	TRBD2	once	CASSPGEGGELFF	TGTGCCAGCAGCCCGGGGGAGGGAGGGGAGCTGTTTTTT
TRBV7-9	TRBJ2-2	TRBD1	NA	CASSFTGAPGELFF	TGTGCCAGCAGCTTTACAGGGGCTCCCGGGGAGCTGTTTTTT
TRBV19	TRBJ2-3	NA	NA	CASSPSGADTQYF	TGTGCCAGTAGTCCCTCGGGAGCAGATACGCAGTATTTT
TRBV27	TRBJ1-5	NA	NA	CASSIGGVKNQPQHF	TGTGCCAGCAGCATTGGGGGGGTTAAGAATCAGCCCCAGCATTTT
TRBV9	TRBJ1-6	TRBD1	NA	CASSSGTVQNSPLHF	TGTGCCAGTTCCTCCGGGACAGTACAAAATTCACCCCTCCACTTT
TRBV6-1	TRBJ1-6	NA	NA	CASGSSYNSPLHF	TGTGCCAGCGGGAGCTCCTATAATTCACCCCTCCACTTT
TRBV18	TRBJ1-1	TRBD1	NA	CASSPFQGENTEAFF	TGTGCCAGCTCACCTTTCCAGGGGGAGAACACTGAAGCTTTCTTT
TRBV7-9	TRBJ2-5	TRBD2	NA	CASSLLAGPQETQYF	TGTGCCAGCAGCTTATTAGCGGGGCCCCAAGAGACCCAGTACTTC
TRBV19	TRBJ2-3	NA	NA	CASSKVTSTDTQYF	TGTGCCAGTAGCAAAGTAACTAGCACAGATACGCAGTATTTT
TRBV7-6	TRBJ2-2	NA	NA	CASSSEQWGDTGELFF	TGTGCCAGCAGCTCGGAACAGTGGGGGGACACCGGGGAGCTGTTTTTT
TRBV19	TRBJ1-1	NA	once	CASRGGLNTEAFF	TGTGCCAGTAGGGGGGGACTGAACACTGAAGCTTTCTTT
TRBV7-2	TRBJ1-2	NA	NA	CASSPHGPGYGYTF	TGTGCCAGCAGCCCCCACGGGCCAGGGTATGGCTACACCTTC
TRBV30	TRBJ1-5	NA	NA	CAWSGSGYSNQPQHF	TGTGCCTGGAGTGGGAGTGGGTATAGCAATCAGCCCCAGCATTTT
TRBV7-8	TRBJ2-7	NA	few	CASSSQGLRPLGYEQYF	TGTGCCAGCAGTTCACAGGGTTTGAGGCCTCTCGGGTACGAGCAGTACTTC
TRBV5-1	TRBJ2-2	TRBD2	NA	CASSLGTSTGELFF	TGCGCCAGCAGCTTGGGGACTAGCACCGGGGAGCTGTTTTTT
TRBV11-2	TRBJ1-1	NA	NA	CASSLVGGVNTEAFF	TGTGCCAGCAGCTTAGTAGGGGGGGTGAACACTGAAGCTTTCTTT
TRBV6-5	TRBJ1-6	NA	NA	CASRVRAADSPLHF	TGTGCCAGCAGAGTGAGGGCAGCAGATTCACCCCTCCACTTT
TRBV5-8	TRBJ2-2	TRBD1	once	CASSSGQDNGELFF	TGTGCCAGCAGCTCTGGACAGGACAACGGGGAGCTGTTTTTT
TRBV7-2	TRBJ2-7	NA	NA	CASSLAGTSSSYEQYF	TGTGCCAGCAGCTTAGCGGGGACATCGAGCTCCTACGAGCAGTACTTC